Listed below are T cell receptor beta chains from one sample, sequenced in a study of T cell repertoires in cytomegalovirus infection. TCRdb independently ran MiXCR on the reads; one entry per CDR3 protein. Here the sample spans hundreds of thousands of distinct CDR3 sequences, about 8.8% being singletons. The sample comprised PBMCs. These receptors originate from a human donor in good health (CMV status not recorded). Some clones in this sample may be carry-over from other donors' samples. CDR3s include the opening cysteine and the closing phenylalanine or tryptophan. D genes are given only for firm matches. Not all rows give a size; the values are once, few, many and, for expanded clones, a class.

abundance: -; j_gene: TRBJ1-4; v_gene: TRBV20-1; d_gene: -; CDR3aa: CSARGTYNEKLFF; CDR3nt: TGCAGTGCTAGAGGAACCTATAATGAAAAACTGTTTTTT
abundance: few; j_gene: TRBJ1-2; v_gene: TRBV14; d_gene: -; CDR3aa: CASSQVPGDYGYTF; CDR3nt: TGTGCCAGCAGCCAAGTGCCGGGGGACTATGGCTACACCTTC
abundance: many; j_gene: TRBJ1-4; v_gene: TRBV10-3; d_gene: -; CDR3aa: CAISESSTLTSVKLFF; CDR3nt: TGTGCCATCAGTGAGTCGTCGACGCTAACCTCTGTAAAACTGTTTTTT
abundance: many; j_gene: TRBJ2-1; v_gene: TRBV6-1; d_gene: -; CDR3aa: CASSEPLSLF; CDR3nt: TGTGCCAGCAGTGAACCCCTTAGCCTCTTC
abundance: few; j_gene: TRBJ1-2; v_gene: TRBV9; d_gene: -; CDR3aa: CASSPGGGLHGYTF; CDR3nt: TGTGCCAGCAGCCCCGGGGGGGGACTACATGGCTACACCTTC
abundance: few; j_gene: TRBJ2-5; v_gene: TRBV20-1; d_gene: -; CDR3aa: CSAIPGTPQETQYF; CDR3nt: TGCAGTGCTATCCCCGGGACCCCACAAGAGACCCAGTACTTC
abundance: -; j_gene: TRBJ2-7; v_gene: TRBV20-1; d_gene: TRBD1; CDR3aa: CSARDPGGYEQYF; CDR3nt: TGCAGTGCTAGAGACCCAGGGGGCTACGAGCAGTACTTC
abundance: many; j_gene: TRBJ2-1; v_gene: TRBV20-1; d_gene: TRBD2; CDR3aa: CSAKRGREEQFF; CDR3nt: TGCAGTGCTAAGCGGGGCCGGGAAGAGCAGTTCTTC
abundance: -; j_gene: TRBJ2-1; v_gene: TRBV2; d_gene: TRBD2; CDR3aa: CASSESGGPNREQFF; CDR3nt: TGTGCCAGCAGTGAATCGGGGGGGCCCAACAGGGAGCAGTTCTTC
abundance: many; j_gene: TRBJ1-2; v_gene: TRBV6-2/TRBV6-3; d_gene: TRBD1; CDR3aa: CASTRTGTYGYTF; CDR3nt: TGTGCCAGCACACGGACAGGAACCTATGGCTACACCTTC
abundance: -; j_gene: TRBJ1-3; v_gene: TRBV2; d_gene: -; CDR3aa: CASSRVFVGSSGNTIYF; CDR3nt: TGTGCCAGCAGCAGGGTGTTTGTTGGGAGCTCTGGAAACACCATATATTTT
abundance: many; j_gene: TRBJ2-5; v_gene: TRBV28; d_gene: TRBD2; CDR3aa: CASHKASGGTQYF; CDR3nt: TGTGCCAGCCATAAGGCTAGCGGGGGGACCCAGTACTTC
abundance: few; j_gene: TRBJ1-2; v_gene: TRBV19; d_gene: -; CDR3aa: CASSLTAEYGYTF; CDR3nt: TGTGCCAGTAGCTTGACAGCAGAGTATGGCTACACCTTC
abundance: many; j_gene: TRBJ1-2; v_gene: TRBV4-1; d_gene: -; CDR3aa: CASSQGLRGRDYGYTF; CDR3nt: TGCGCCAGCAGCCAAGGACTGAGGGGTCGGGACTATGGCTACACCTTC
abundance: many; j_gene: TRBJ1-2; v_gene: TRBV20-1; d_gene: -; CDR3aa: CSARDPTGPYGYTF; CDR3nt: TGCAGTGCTAGAGATCCCACAGGGCCCTATGGCTACACCTTC
abundance: few; j_gene: TRBJ1-5; v_gene: TRBV28; d_gene: -; CDR3aa: CASSLRGLGNQPQHF; CDR3nt: TGTGCCAGCAGTTTACGGGGGTTGGGCAATCAGCCCCAGCATTTT
abundance: -; j_gene: TRBJ2-5; v_gene: TRBV7-2; d_gene: -; CDR3aa: CASSLIRSAETQYF; CDR3nt: TGTGCCAGCAGCTTAATAAGGTCTGCGGAGACCCAGTACTTC
abundance: many; j_gene: TRBJ1-6; v_gene: TRBV14; d_gene: -; CDR3aa: CASSQIRAENSPLHF; CDR3nt: TGTGCCAGCAGCCAAATTCGGGCGGAAAATTCACCCCTCCACTTT
abundance: many; j_gene: TRBJ1-1; v_gene: TRBV28; d_gene: -; CDR3aa: CASTAPKSTEAFF; CDR3nt: TGTGCCAGCACGGCCCCCAAGAGCACTGAAGCTTTCTTT
abundance: few; j_gene: TRBJ2-7; v_gene: TRBV3-1; d_gene: -; CDR3aa: CASSQDPYTGFYEQYF; CDR3nt: TGTGCCAGCAGCCAAGACCCTTATACAGGGTTTTACGAGCAGTACTTC
abundance: many; j_gene: TRBJ2-5; v_gene: TRBV20-1; d_gene: -; CDR3aa: CSAPGESQRETQYF; CDR3nt: TGCAGTGCCCCGGGGGAATCCCAACGAGAGACCCAGTACTTC
abundance: few; j_gene: TRBJ2-1; v_gene: TRBV11-3; d_gene: TRBD2; CDR3aa: CASSLISGGGEQFF; CDR3nt: TGTGCCAGCAGCTTGATTAGCGGGGGTGGTGAGCAGTTCTTC
abundance: many; j_gene: TRBJ1-3; v_gene: TRBV20-1; d_gene: -; CDR3aa: CSARTSSGNTIYF; CDR3nt: TGCAGTGCTAGAACCAGCTCTGGAAACACCATATATTTT
abundance: many; j_gene: TRBJ2-7; v_gene: TRBV2; d_gene: -; CDR3aa: CASREGSYEQYF; CDR3nt: TGTGCCAGCAGAGAGGGGTCCTACGAGCAGTACTTC